Presented here are 28 T cell receptor beta chains from one specimen sequenced in a study of regulatory T cells in long-lasting Graves disease. Through Arm-PCR of CDR3 regions and iRepertoire HTBI primers, TCR beta libraries were built. TCRdb re-analysed the multiplex PCR reads in MiXCR, keeping a single row per CDR3 protein. The table lists more than 450,000 distinct CDR3 sequences, 15% to 20% of them singletons. The time point: newly diagnosed GD, antithyroid drugs for less than 3 months. Following extraction of RNA from PBMCs, that RNA was used to make the TCR library. These same records also appear under a second study, on T cells in Graves' hyperthyroidism and ophthalmopathy.

The sample in question was peripheral blood mononuclear cells (PBMCs), obtained at new diagnosis, from a patient treated with antithyroid drugs. The receptors were sampled from a man aged 35-49 years with Graves disease.

This clonotype has a count of ten or more. The CDR3 sequence: CASSPDRGDIQYF. CDR3 DNA: TGTGCCAGCAGCCCGGACAGGGGCGACATTCAGTACTTC. The J gene is TRBJ2-4, the V gene TRBV11-3; 9 nucleotides line up with TRBD1. This CDR3 has 13 residues. The trim removed 5 bases at V and 8 bases at J, leaving 4 bases unmatched. Germline values: CDR1 SGHNT, CDR2 YENEEA.

V and J are TRBV6-2 or TRBV6-3 and TRBJ2-1; 13 bases agree with TRBD2. After removal of 7 bases from V and 14 bases from J, the junction contained 5 bases not matched to a gene. CDR3 size: 12 residues. CDR1 is MNHEY, CDR2 SVGEGT, per germline. The CDR3: CASKLAGGAEFF. DNA for the CDR3: TGTGCCAGCAAACTAGCGGGAGGGGCCGAGTTCTTC.

This clonotype showed up many times. The chain joins TRBV3-1 to TRBJ1-2; TRBD1 matches at 7 bases. Germline-derived CDR1 and CDR2 are LGHDT and YNNKEL (reference sequence). The CDR3 contains 13 residues. J lost 8 bases, V lost 6 bases, and 9 bases had no gene match. The DNA for the CDR3 is TGTGCCAGCAGTCCGGACAGGCTCAGAGGCTACACCTTC. Translation gives CASSPDRLRGYTF.

This clonotype has only a few counts. In nucleotides, the CDR3 is TGTGCCAGTAGTATAGATCTGGGCGTTGCGGCGCGCGGGACCCAGTACTTC. Its protein is CASSIDLGVAARGTQYF. J is TRBJ2-3 and V is TRBV19; D not certain. The J call may be wrong; the DNA end is better matched by TRBJ2-5. The CDR3 covers 17 residues. Germline V lookup: CDR1 LNHDA, CDR2 SQIVND (reference sequence).

This clonotype was recorded a few times. V usage is TRBV3-1 and J usage is TRBJ2-1, with D unclear. Trimming left V 0 bases short and J 9 bases short, with 12 bases between. Germline values: CDR1 LGHDT, CDR2 YNNKEL (reference sequence). The CDR3 length is 14 residues. For the CDR3, the DNA is TGTGCCAGCAGCCAAGAGTCTAGGTTAGGTGAGCAGTTCTTC. This sequence encodes CASSQESRLGEQFF.

This clonotype has a count of ten or more. The chain joins TRBV13 to TRBJ2-3; D gene uncertain. Germline assignment: CDR1 PRHDT and CDR2 FYEKMQ (reference sequence). There are 12 residues in the CDR3. The V end was cut by 5 bases, the J end by 4 bases, with 7 bases between. For the CDR3, the DNA is TGTGCCAGCAGCCAAGCTCCAGATACGCAGTATTTT. Translation gives CASSQAPDTQYF.

This clonotype has ten or more counts. CDR3 sequence reads: CASSLTVGPDTQYF. CDR3 bases: TGTGCCAGCAGCTTAACCGTAGGACCAGATACGCAGTATTTT. The chain links TRBV11-2 to TRBJ2-3; D call uncertain. In germline, CDR1 is SGHAT, CDR2 FQNNGV. The CDR3 is 14 amino acids. Trimming shortened V by 2 bases and J by 4 bases, and 10 bases separated the two germline ends. Variable domain in full (rest from reference TRBV11-2 and TRBJ2-3): EAGVAQSPRYKIIEKRQSVAFWCNPISGHATLYWYQQILGQGPKLLIQFQNNGVVDDSQLPKDRFSAERLKGVDSTLKIQPAKLEDSAVYLCASSLTVGPDTQYFGPGTRLTVL.

The J gene is TRBJ2-2, the V gene TRBV10-1; D ambiguous. Germline CDR1 reads WNHNN; CDR2 reads SYGVQD (reference sequence). There are 13 residues in the CDR3. Trimming pared 6 bases from V and 5 bases from J, leaving 10 bases between. The CDR3 DNA is TGCGCCAGCAGGAGGACGCCTACCGGGGAGCTGTTTTTT. It specifies CASRRTPTGELFF.

This clonotype was observed at least ten times. The genes are TRBV4-1 and TRBJ2-4; D is undetermined. V was cut by 0 bases and J by 6 bases, with 12 bases left in between. Germline CDR1 and CDR2: MGHRA and YSYEKL. The CDR3 totals 15 residues. The CDR3 nucleotides are TGCGCCAGCAGCCAAGATAAGGGTTTTGGAAACATTCAGTACTTC. Its translation is CASSQDKGFGNIQYF.

This clonotype turned up a few times. The chain couples TRBV25-1 to TRBJ2-5; D remains ambiguous. The ends were cut back, 2 bases at V and 7 bases at J, with 11 bases in the middle. The CDR3 has 13 amino acids. Germline CDR1 and CDR2: MGHDK and SYGVNS. Written as DNA, the CDR3 is TGTGCCAGCAGTGAAGGTTCCTCTCCGACCCAGTACTTC. Protein sequence: CASSEGSSPTQYF. Variable domain in full (rest from reference TRBV25-1 and TRBJ2-5): EADIYQTPRYLVIGTGKKITLECSQTMGHDKMYWYQQDPGMELHLIHYSYGVNSTEKGDLSSESTVSRIRTEHFPLTLESARPSHTSQYLCASSEGSSPTQYFGPGTRLLVL.

On this clonotype: A much larger clone differs by one base, so this may be a read error. The chain has TRBV30 and TRBJ2-7; D perhaps matches TRBD1 (5 bases). Germline V gene lookup returns CDR1 GTSNPN and CDR2 SVGIG (reference sequence). Trimming pared 5 bases from V and 2 bases from J, leaving 13 bases between. This CDR3 has 13 residues. Here the CDR3 DNA reads TGTGCCTGGTCTGGTCCGACAGCCTACGAGCAGTACTTC. This sequence encodes CAWSGPTAYEQYF.

The table lists this clonotype with many counts. The chain recombines TRBV13 with TRBJ2-7, with a possible D match to TRBD1 (6 bases). This CDR3 has 13 residues. Trimming took off 6 bases at V and 6 bases at J, with 15 bases between the two ends. Per the germline V gene, CDR1 is PRHDT and CDR2 is FYEKMQ (reference sequence). The CDR3 DNA is TGTGCCAGCAGATCTAGGGGGAGTGCCGAGCAGTACTTC. Translated, it gives CASRSRGSAEQYF.

This clonotype has at least ten counts. CDR3 amino acids: CASSSLRTGPVTQYF. The CDR3 coding sequence is TGTGCCAGCAGCTCATTAAGGACAGGGCCGGTTACGCAGTATTTT. V usage is TRBV11-2 and J usage is TRBJ2-3; TRBD1 aligns across 8 bases. This CDR3 contains 15 residues. The trim removed 4 bases at V and 8 bases at J, leaving 11 bases unmatched. In germline, CDR1 is SGHAT, CDR2 FQNNGV.

Many counts were recorded for this clonotype. This chain joins TRBV5-1 and TRBJ2-5; D not resolved. Trimming took 0 bases from V and 1 from J, leaving 7 bases between them. Germline loops: CDR1 SGHRS, CDR2 YFSETQ. CDR3 size: 14 residues. The CDR3 nucleotides are TGCGCCAGCAGCTTGGCCGTCACCCAAGAGACCCAGTACTTC. Its translation: CASSLAVTQETQYF.

In its sample, this clonotype was seen many times. The J gene is TRBJ2-1, the V gene TRBV24-1; 7 nucleotides agree with TRBD1. This CDR3 region has 17 residues. The germline CDR1 and CDR2 sequences are KGHDR and SFDVKD. J lost 0 bases, V lost 4 bases, and 8 bases had no gene match. The CDR3 coding sequence is TGTGCCACCAGTGACCCGACAGGGATGAGCTCCTACAATGAGCAGTTCTTC. It specifies CATSDPTGMSSYNEQFF.

The sample holds many counts of this clonotype. The chain links TRBV28 to TRBJ2-7; 12 positions match TRBD2. Germline V gene data show CDR1 as MDHEN and CDR2 as SYDVKM. J was trimmed by 5 bases and V by 6 bases; bases with no gene match: 8. This CDR3 contains 15 residues. CDR3 sequence (DNA): TGTGCCAGCAGGCCCACTAGCGGGAGGAGGAACGAGCAGTACTTC. Protein: CASRPTSGRRNEQYF. The variable domain in full, completed from reference TRBV28 and TRBJ2-7, reads DVKVTQSSRYLVKRTGEKVFLECVQDMDHENMFWYRQDPGLGLRLIYFSYDVKMKEKGDIPEGYSVSREKKERFSLILESASTNQTSMYLCASRPTSGRRNEQYFGPGTRLTVT.

This clonotype has ten or more counts. This chain joins TRBV3-1 and TRBJ1-1, with 10 bases that match TRBD1. This CDR3 contains 14 residues. Germline trimming cut 4 bases from V and 5 bases from J; bases unmatched to any gene: 4. Germline assignment: CDR1 LGHDT and CDR2 YNNKEL (reference sequence). In nucleotides, the CDR3 is TGTGCCAGCAGCCCATGGGACAGGGGAACTGAAGCTTTCTTT. It codes for CASSPWDRGTEAFF.

In its sample, this clonotype was seen many times. The chain links TRBV5-1 to TRBJ2-7; 7 bases line up with TRBD2. Germline CDR1 reads SGHRS; CDR2 reads YFSETQ. This CDR3 spans 13 amino acids. V shed 4 bases and J 2 bases; nucleotides not matched to a gene: 3. The CDR3 here is CASSLAATYEQYF. The CDR3 DNA sequence: TGCGCCAGCAGCCTAGCGGCCACCTACGAGCAGTACTTC.

The chain carries TRBV29-1 and TRBJ2-2; 7 nucleotides align to TRBD1. The germline CDR1 and CDR2 sequences are SQVTM and ANQGSEA. The CDR3 is made up of 14 amino acids. V was pared by 8 bases and J by 4 bases, with 10 bases of the junction left unmatched. The CDR3 loop reads CSSRDREPTGELFF. The CDR3 nucleotides read TGCAGCTCTCGGGACAGAGAACCCACCGGGGAGCTGTTTTTT.

The gene calls are TRBV29-1 and TRBJ1-2; D gene ambiguous. V gave up 4 bases and J gave up 0 bases, with 9 bases separating them. CDR3 length: 13 residues. CDR1 and CDR2 from the germline V gene are SQVTM and ANQGSEA. DNA of the CDR3: TGCAGCGTTGTTCGGGATTCTAACTATGGCTACACCTTC. This translates into CSVVRDSNYGYTF.

The sample holds many counts of this clonotype. This sequence joins TRBV20-1 and TRBJ2-1, with 11 bases fitting TRBD2. The V gene end was trimmed by 4 bases and the J gene end by 5 bases; junction bases not matched to a gene: 10. The CDR3 covers 16 residues. The germline CDR1 and CDR2 sequences are DFQATT and SNEGSKA (reference sequence). The CDR3 protein is CSATRRWGLADNEQFF. The DNA of the CDR3 is TGCAGTGCTACACGACGGTGGGGACTAGCGGACAATGAGCAGTTCTTC.

This clonotype was detected ten times or more. The chain joins TRBV28 to TRBJ2-7; D perhaps matches TRBD1 (6 bases). Germline CDR1 is MDHEN and CDR2 is SYDVKM. The CDR3 loop spans 13 amino acids. V lost 3 bases and J lost 7, with 13 bases in between. CDR3 protein: CASSFRGSAEQYF. CDR3 coding DNA: TGTGCCAGCAGTTTCAGGGGATCGGCGGAGCAGTACTTC.

This clonotype was detected ten times or more. The chain uses TRBV7-2 and TRBJ2-1; 11 nucleotides line up with TRBD2. V gave up 2 bases and J gave up 7 bases; unmatched junction bases: 7. Germline V gene sequence: CDR1 SGHTA, CDR2 FQGNSA. The CDR3 contains 16 residues. In nucleotides, the CDR3 is TGTGCCAGCAGCTTAAGTCTAGCGGGAGGTCGGAATGAGCAGTTCTTC. Its translation: CASSLSLAGGRNEQFF.

This clonotype was found many times. V is TRBV10-2 and J is TRBJ2-7; 8 bases line up with TRBD2. Per germline, CDR1 WSHSY and CDR2 SAAADI. V trimming: 5 bases; J trimming: 3 bases; junction bases outside the gene matches: 3. This CDR3 spans 13 amino acids. CDR3 DNA sequence: TGCGCCAGCAGTTTGCGGGGGGACTACGAGCAGTACTTC. Translation gives CASSLRGDYEQYF.

This clonotype was seen ten or more times. The J gene is TRBJ2-1, the V gene TRBV20-1, with 10 nucleotides matching TRBD1. CDR1 and CDR2 (germline): DFQATT, SNEGSKA (reference sequence). V trimming: 5 bases; J trimming: 5 bases; junction bases outside the gene matches: 9. CDR3 size: 15 residues. In nucleotides, the CDR3 is TGCAGTGCTCCTAAAGGACAGGGGGTCCACAATGAGCAGTTCTTC. It translates to CSAPKGQGVHNEQFF.

This CDR3 reads CASSLSDRGGSYEQYF. The CDR3 bases are TGTGCCAGCAGTTTATCCGACAGAGGGGGGTCCTACGAGCAGTACTTC. The chain joins TRBV27 to TRBJ2-7, with D perhaps being TRBD1 or TRBD2 (6 bases each). Germline V gives CDR1 MNHEY, CDR2 SMNVEV (reference sequence). V lost 0 bases and J lost 1, with 13 bases in between. This CDR3 comprises 16 residues.

This clonotype was found a few times. The rearrangement joins TRBV2 to TRBJ1-5, with D possibly being TRBD1 (5 bases). Germline loops: CDR1 SNHLY, CDR2 FYNNEI. The V end was cut by 5 bases, the J end by 5 bases, with 16 bases between. This CDR3 spans 15 amino acids. The CDR3 loop is CASSKSRLQDQPQHF. The CDR3 DNA reads TGTGCCAGCAGTAAATCAAGATTACAGGATCAGCCCCAGCATTTT.

Remarks on this clonotype: A read error may be the cause here, since a much bigger clone is one base away. V and J are TRBV11-2 and TRBJ1-1; no clear D. V lost 0 bases, J lost 11 bases, and 13 bases lay in between. This CDR3 contains 13 residues. Germline V gene data show CDR1 as SGHAT and CDR2 as FQNNGV. The CDR3 DNA reads TGTGCCAGCAGCTTAGATTCGGTACCGCGGGCTTTCTTT. It specifies CASSLDSVPRAFF.